This T cell receptor beta chain was sequenced during a study of cytomegalovirus exposure and HLA in healthy donors. The overall study: Around 180 million T cells yielded approximately 110 million unique TCR beta sequences in earlier analysis.

Primers for the PCR totalled 60 Vbeta and 13 Jbeta. TCRdb's table, derived via immunoSEQ multiplex PCR, lists solely in-frame clones and lacks some. The table shows 150,000 or so clones, with approximately 82% occurring only once. The CDR3 contains 12 residues. Trimming took 0 bases from V and 12 from J, leaving 6 bases between them. In germline, CDR1 is MGHRA, CDR2 YSYEKL. On this clone: The antigen remains unidentified.

Study results and caveats: The likely explanation for a cluster of highly shared sequence variants was sequencing artifact. For most TCR sequences rarity was the rule, although some public TCRs occurred in many donors.

Sequences were obtained from PBMCs. The TCR was taken from a woman aged 40 to 50 in good health and CMV-seronegative. J is TRBJ1-6 and V is TRBV4-1; D remains unclear. The CDR3 protein is CASSQERRPLHF. CDR3 nucleotide sequence: TGCGCCAGCAGCCAAGAGCGGAGACCCCTCCACTTT.